The rows below give T cell receptor beta chains drawn from one sample of a study of somatic mutations in cytotoxic T cells in rheumatoid arthritis. Some clones are missing from TCRdb's copy, which holds only in-frame ones; the method was immunoSEQ multiplex PCR. The data hold 18,000 or so clones, with 74% observed a single time. The sequenced material came from CD8+ T cells sorted from blood. These receptors came from a man aged 55 to 69 in good health. The CDR3 runs from the conserved cysteine through the conserved F or W. The order of the fields is V gene, J gene, clone size, D gene, CDR3 DNA, CDR3 protein. The D gene is left open where the match is weak. Clone size is shown for a subset of rows, as once, few, many or a class of expanded clone.

TRBV11-2	TRBJ2-1	-	TRBD2	TGTGCCAGCAGCCCCAAGGAGGCTAGCGGGACCCCCCTTAAAAATGAGCAGTTCTTC	CASSPKEASGTPLKNEQFF
TRBV11-2	TRBJ2-1	-	-	TGTGCCAGCAGCCCCACAGGGGGGGTAAGGAATGAGCAGTTCTTC	CASSPTGGVRNEQFF
TRBV9	TRBJ2-1	-	TRBD1	TGTGCCAGCAGCGTACGGGGACAGGATTTAACCAATGAGCAGTTCTTC	CASSVRGQDLTNEQFF
TRBV23-1	TRBJ1-5	-	-	TGCGCCAGGGGACACAGCAATCAGCCCCAGCATTTT	CARGHSNQPQHF
TRBV5-6	TRBJ1-2	few	TRBD1	TGTGCCAGCAGCCCCGGGACAGGGAGCTATGGCTACACCTTC	CASSPGTGSYGYTF
TRBV28	TRBJ1-5	medium-sized	TRBD1	TGTGCCAGCAGTCACAGCGGACAGGTTGGGCAGCCCCAGCATTTT	CASSHSGQVGQPQHF
TRBV7-9	TRBJ2-7	-	TRBD1	TGTGCCAGCAGCTTAAGCGGGACAGGGGGTCCCGAGCAGTACTTC	CASSLSGTGGPEQYF
TRBV6-5	TRBJ1-1	once	-	TGTGCCAGCAGTTACCGACCGGGACAAGACACTGAAGCTTTCTTT	CASSYRPGQDTEAFF
TRBV7-6	TRBJ2-4	-	TRBD2	TGTGCCAGCAGTCTAGCGGGGGGGATAGCCAAAAACATTCAGTACTTC	CASSLAGGIAKNIQYF
TRBV5-4	TRBJ1-1	few	-	TGTGCCAGCAGCTTGGCCGGGGGGAACACTGAAGCTTTCTTT	CASSLAGGNTEAFF
TRBV2	TRBJ2-7	few	-	TGTGCCAGCAGTAGACTACAGGAGCAGTACTTC	CASSRLQEQYF
TRBV7-8	TRBJ2-7	-	TRBD2	TGTGCCAGCAGCTTATTGGCTAGCGGGAGCTCCTACGAGCAGTACTTC	CASSLLASGSSYEQYF
TRBV4-3	TRBJ1-3	few	-	TGCGCCAGCAGCCAAGACGGGGGCTCTGGAAACACCATATATTTT	CASSQDGGSGNTIYF
TRBV14	TRBJ2-3	-	TRBD1	TGTGCCAGCAGCCCGGGACAGATTAGCACAGATACGCAGTATTTT	CASSPGQISTDTQYF
TRBV27	TRBJ2-7	-	TRBD1	TGTGCCAGCACCCCGGACAGGGGCCACGAGCAGTACTTC	CASTPDRGHEQYF
TRBV5-1	TRBJ1-1	once	TRBD1	TGCGCCAGCAGCTTTACAGGGGCCCTGGACACTGAAGCTTTCTTT	CASSFTGALDTEAFF
TRBV6-5	TRBJ1-1	-	TRBD1	TGTGCCAGCAGCCTCGACAGGGACACTGAAGCTTTCTTT	CASSLDRDTEAFF
TRBV11-2	TRBJ2-5	-	TRBD2	TGTGCCAGCAGCCCCCTTCCAGCGGGGGGCTCAAAAGAGACCCAGTACTTC	CASSPLPAGGSKETQYF
TRBV5-1	TRBJ1-1	-	-	TGCGCCAGCAGGTTGGGCAGTGAAGCTTTCTTT	CASRLGSEAFF
TRBV4-1	TRBJ2-7	-	-	TGCGCCAGCAGCCAAGGACCCGGGGACACCTACGAGCAGTACTTC	CASSQGPGDTYEQYF
TRBV4-1	TRBJ2-1	-	TRBD1	TGCGCCAGCATGCCAAGAACCGCCGACAGGGTGGATGAGCAGTTCTTC	CASMPRTADRVDEQFF
TRBV11-3	TRBJ2-1	-	-	TGTGCCAGCAGCTTAGACGGGACTCAGCGCAATGAGCAGTTCTTC	CASSLDGTQRNEQFF
TRBV4-1	TRBJ1-2	-	-	TGCGCCAGCAGCCAATTCACCTCAGGGGATGGCTACACCTTC	CASSQFTSGDGYTF
TRBV27	TRBJ2-1	once	TRBD2	TGTGCCAGCAGTTTAAGCGGGAGGCTATCGAGCTCCTACAATGAGCAGTTCTTC	CASSLSGRLSSSYNEQFF
TRBV9	TRBJ2-3	-	TRBD1	TGTGCCAGCAGTTACGGGACAGGGTTCACAGATACGCAGTATTTT	CASSYGTGFTDTQYF
TRBV6-1	TRBJ2-5	-	-	TGTGCCAGCAGTGAACTGACTGCCGGGGAGACCCAGTACTTC	CASSELTAGETQYF
TRBV6-6	TRBJ2-7	-	-	TGTGCCAGCAGTTACTTGGCGGATTCCTACGAGCAGTACTTC	CASSYLADSYEQYF
TRBV5-1	TRBJ1-2	-	TRBD1	TGCGCCAGCAGCGGCACAGGGGGCTGGTATGGCTACACCTTC	CASSGTGGWYGYTF
TRBV14	TRBJ2-7	-	-	TGTGCCAGCAGCCAAGCCCTCTACGAGCAGTACTTC	CASSQALYEQYF
TRBV9	TRBJ2-7	-	-	TGTGCCAGCAGCGTAGAGGACAACGTCTCCTACGAGCAGTACTTC	CASSVEDNVSYEQYF
TRBV7-9	TRBJ2-4	few	-	TGTGCCAGCAGCTTACGAGCTCAGGGAAAAAACATTCAGTACTTC	CASSLRAQGKNIQYF
TRBV7-9	TRBJ1-1	-	-	TGTGCCAGCAGTCACAGGGACATGAACACTGAAGCTTTCTTT	CASSHRDMNTEAFF
TRBV2	TRBJ2-2	-	TRBD2	TGTGCCAGCAACCCCCCGACTAGCGCCACCGGGGAGCTGTTTTTT	CASNPPTSATGELFF
TRBV5-1	TRBJ2-7	-	-	TGCGCCAGCAGCTTGGCCAGTGCCCAGTACGAGCAGTACTTC	CASSLASAQYEQYF
TRBV6-5	TRBJ2-2	-	-	TGTGCCAGCAGCCTGGTGCTGGGGCAGGCCGGGGAGCTGTTTTTT	CASSLVLGQAGELFF
TRBV6-6	TRBJ2-2	few	TRBD2	TGTGCCAGCAGTTACTCACCGGGAGGGGACACCGGGGAGCTGTTTTTT	CASSYSPGGDTGELFF
TRBV2	TRBJ2-4	-	TRBD1	TGTGCCAGCAGTGAACGGGACAGGGCGTTAGCCAAAAACATTCAGTACTTC	CASSERDRALAKNIQYF
TRBV5-1	TRBJ2-5	-	-	TGCGCCAGCAGCTTGGCCCTGGGACAACAGGCCCAGTACTTC	CASSLALGQQAQYF
TRBV5-6	TRBJ2-1	-	TRBD2	TGTGCCAGCAGCGGACTAGCGGGGGGAATATCCTACAATGAGCAGTTCTTC	CASSGLAGGISYNEQFF
TRBV7-2	TRBJ2-7	once	-	TGTGCCAGCCGAGGGCTCGGGCACGAGCAGTACTTC	CASRGLGHEQYF
TRBV29-1	TRBJ2-7	-	TRBD2	TGCAGCGTTGATGGGGAAGGGACTAGCGGGTCCCCCTACGAGCAGTACTTC	CSVDGEGTSGSPYEQYF
TRBV7-2	TRBJ1-2	-	TRBD1	TGTGCCAGCAGCACAGGACAGGGGGTCGGCTATGGCTACACCTTC	CASSTGQGVGYGYTF
TRBV10-3	TRBJ2-5	-	-	TGTGCCATCAGTGAGTCTCAGGCAGGGTCGGTACAAGAGACCCAGTACTTC	CAISESQAGSVQETQYF